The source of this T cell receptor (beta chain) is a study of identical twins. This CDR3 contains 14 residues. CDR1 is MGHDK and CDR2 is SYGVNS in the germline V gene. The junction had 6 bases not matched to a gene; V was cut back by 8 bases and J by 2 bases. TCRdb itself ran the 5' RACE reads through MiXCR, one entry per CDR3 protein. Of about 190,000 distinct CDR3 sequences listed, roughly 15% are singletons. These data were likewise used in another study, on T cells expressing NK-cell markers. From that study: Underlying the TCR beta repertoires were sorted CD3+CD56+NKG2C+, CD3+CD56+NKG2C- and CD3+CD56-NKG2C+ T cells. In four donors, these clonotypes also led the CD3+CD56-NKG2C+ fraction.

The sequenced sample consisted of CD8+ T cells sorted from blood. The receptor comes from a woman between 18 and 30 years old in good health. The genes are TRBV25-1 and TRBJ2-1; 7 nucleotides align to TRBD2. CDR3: CASHLGGTYNEQFF. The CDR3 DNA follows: TGTGCCAGCCATCTCGGGGGGACCTACAATGAGCAGTTCTTC.